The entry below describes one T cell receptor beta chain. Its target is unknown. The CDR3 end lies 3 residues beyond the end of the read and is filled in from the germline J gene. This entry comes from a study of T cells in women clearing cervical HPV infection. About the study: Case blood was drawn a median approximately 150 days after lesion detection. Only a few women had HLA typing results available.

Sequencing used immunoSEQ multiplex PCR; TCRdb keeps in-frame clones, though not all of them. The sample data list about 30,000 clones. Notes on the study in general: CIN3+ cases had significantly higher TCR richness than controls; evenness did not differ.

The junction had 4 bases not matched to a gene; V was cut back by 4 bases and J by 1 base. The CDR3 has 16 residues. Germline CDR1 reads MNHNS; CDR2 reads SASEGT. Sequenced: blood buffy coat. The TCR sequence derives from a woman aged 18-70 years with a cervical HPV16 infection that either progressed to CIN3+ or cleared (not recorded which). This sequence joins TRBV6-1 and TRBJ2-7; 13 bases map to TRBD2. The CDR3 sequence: CASSGLAGGFSYEQYF. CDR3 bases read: TGTGCCAGCAGTGGACTAGCGGGGGGTTTTTCCTACGAG.